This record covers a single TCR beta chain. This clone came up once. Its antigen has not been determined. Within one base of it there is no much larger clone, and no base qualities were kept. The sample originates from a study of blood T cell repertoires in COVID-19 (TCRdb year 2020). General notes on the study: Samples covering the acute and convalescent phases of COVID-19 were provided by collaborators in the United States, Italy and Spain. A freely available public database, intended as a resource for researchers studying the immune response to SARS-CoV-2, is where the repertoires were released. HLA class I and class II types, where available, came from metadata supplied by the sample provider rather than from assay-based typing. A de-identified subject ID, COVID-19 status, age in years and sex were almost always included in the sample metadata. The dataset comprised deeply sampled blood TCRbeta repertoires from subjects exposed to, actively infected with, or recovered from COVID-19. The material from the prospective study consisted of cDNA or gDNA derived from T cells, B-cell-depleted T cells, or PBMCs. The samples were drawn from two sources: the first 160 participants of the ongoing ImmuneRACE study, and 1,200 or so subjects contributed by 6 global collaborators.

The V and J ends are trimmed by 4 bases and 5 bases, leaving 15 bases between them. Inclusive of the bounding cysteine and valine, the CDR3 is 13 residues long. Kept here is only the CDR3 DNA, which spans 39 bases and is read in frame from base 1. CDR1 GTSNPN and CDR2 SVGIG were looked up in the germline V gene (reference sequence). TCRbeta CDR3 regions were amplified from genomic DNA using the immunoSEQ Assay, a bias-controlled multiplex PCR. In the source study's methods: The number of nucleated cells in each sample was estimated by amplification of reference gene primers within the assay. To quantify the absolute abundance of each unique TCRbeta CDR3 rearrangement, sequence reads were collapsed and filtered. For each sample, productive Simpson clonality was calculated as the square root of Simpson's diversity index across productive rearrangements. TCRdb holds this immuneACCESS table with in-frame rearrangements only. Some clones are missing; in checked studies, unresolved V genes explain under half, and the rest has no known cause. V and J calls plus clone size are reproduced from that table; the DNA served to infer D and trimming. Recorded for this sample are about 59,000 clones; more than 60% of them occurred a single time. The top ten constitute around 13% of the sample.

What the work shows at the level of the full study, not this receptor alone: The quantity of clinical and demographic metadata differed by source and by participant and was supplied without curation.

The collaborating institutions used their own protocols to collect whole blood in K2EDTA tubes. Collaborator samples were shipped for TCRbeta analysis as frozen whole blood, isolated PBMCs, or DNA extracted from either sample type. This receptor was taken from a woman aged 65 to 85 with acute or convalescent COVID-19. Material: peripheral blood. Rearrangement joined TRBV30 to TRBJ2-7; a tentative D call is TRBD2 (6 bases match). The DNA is TGTGCCTGGACTAAGGGCTGGGGGGACGAGCAGTACGTC. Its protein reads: CAWTKGWGDEQYV.